The 22 T cell receptor beta chains given below trace back to one sample, sequenced in a study of identical twins. A single record per CDR3 protein comes from TCRdb applying MiXCR to the 5' RACE reads. The table records about 530,000 distinct CDR3 sequences, roughly 15% of them present only once. Another study also made use of these data, one on yellow fever vaccine responses in identical twins.

The source material was CD4+ T cells sorted from blood. The receptors were sampled from a woman aged 18-29 years in good health.

This clonotype was recorded at least ten times. The CDR3 protein is CASSTDRRTDTQYF. In nucleotides, the CDR3 is TGTGCCAGCAGCACGGACAGGCGCACAGATACGCAGTATTTT. This rearrangement joins TRBV7-9 to TRBJ2-3, with 7 bases identical to TRBD1. Germline values: CDR1 SEHNR, CDR2 FQNEAQ (reference sequence). The CDR3 covers 14 residues. J lost 1 base, V lost 5 bases, and 3 bases had no gene match.

This chain links TRBV9 with TRBJ2-1, with D perhaps assigned TRBD1 or TRBD2 (6 bases each). In germline, CDR1 is SGDLS, CDR2 YYNGEE. The CDR3 has 14 amino acids. The V end was cut by 4 bases, the J end by 5 bases, with 13 bases between. CDR3 nucleotide sequence: TGTGCCAGCAGCTGGGGGGACACGAACAATGAGCAGTTCTTC. Its protein is CASSWGDTNNEQFF. Filled out from reference TRBV9 and TRBJ2-1, the complete variable domain reads DSGVTQTPKHLITATGQRVTLRCSPRSGDLSVYWYQQSLDQGLQFLIQYYNGEERAKGNILERFSAQQFPDLHSELNLSSLELGDSALYFCASSWGDTNNEQFFGPGTRLTVL.

On this clonotype: Possible read error: a much larger clone is one base away. This chain links TRBV5-1 with TRBJ2-7; D might be TRBD2 (5 bases). This CDR3 is built from 13 residues. Germline CDR1 SGHRS, CDR2 YFSETQ. CDR3 loop: CSSSLQTGDEQYV. The CDR3 DNA follows: TGCTCCAGCAGCTTACAGACCGGGGACGAGCAGTACGTC.

This clonotype was observed a few times. The chain couples TRBV5-1 to TRBJ2-5, with D perhaps matching TRBD2 (6 bases). V dropped 1 base and J dropped 2 bases, with 27 bases sitting between them. CDR3 length equals 20 residues. Germline V gene data show CDR1 as SGHRS and CDR2 as YFSETQ. DNA of the CDR3: TGCGCCAGCAGCTTGCGGGGTAGTATGGGGCTAGCGCAGGAACAAGAGACCCAGTACTTC. This encodes CASSLRGSMGLAQEQETQYF. Combining the CDR3 with reference TRBV5-1 and TRBJ2-5 gives the whole variable domain KAGVTQTPRYLIKTRGQQVTLSCSPISGHRSVSWYQQTPGQGLQFLFEYFSETQRNKGNFPGRFSGRQFSNSRSEMNVSTLELGDSALYLCASSLRGSMGLAQEQETQYFGPGTRLLVL.

This clonotype was recorded a few times. This rearrangement joins TRBV28 to TRBJ2-7; a weak D match, TRBD2 (6 bases). The germline V gene encodes CDR1 MDHEN and CDR2 SYDVKM. The CDR3 runs to 16 residues. Between the trimmed V and J ends, which lost 4 bases and 0 bases, there was a span of 16 bases. The CDR3 DNA sequence: TGTGCCAGCAGTTCACTCCTAGCGCCAGGCTCCTACGAGCAGTACGTC. As protein: CASSSLLAPGSYEQYV.

This clonotype was seen a few times. The rearrangement uses TRBV20-1 and TRBJ2-7; TRBD2 is a possible D gene (6 bases). The CDR3 is 14 residues long. V dropped 3 bases and J dropped 3 bases, with 15 bases sitting between them. Germline V lookup: CDR1 DFQATT, CDR2 SNEGSKA (reference sequence). CDR3 DNA: TGCAGTGCTAGTAGTGGAGGGTGGTACTACGAGCAGTACGTC. This gives the protein CSASSGGWYYEQYV.

This chain uses TRBV20-1 with TRBJ2-1; 10 bases fit TRBD2. The germline V gene encodes CDR1 DFQATT and CDR2 SNEGSKA (reference sequence). The CDR3 is 20 residues long. Trimming cost V 0 bases and J 3 bases; bases outside gene matches: 17. CDR3 amino acids: CSARDQGLAAGSPHYNEQFF. CDR3 coding DNA: TGCAGTGCTAGAGATCAAGGACTAGCGGCAGGATCCCCCCACTACAATGAGCAGTTCTTC.

This clonotype showed up just a few times. This chain joins TRBV5-1 and TRBJ2-6, with 8 positions matching TRBD2. The V segment lost 4 bases and the J segment 0 bases; nucleotides outside the gene matches: 6. The CDR3 is made up of 17 amino acids. Germline CDR1 and CDR2: SGHRS and YFSETQ. The CDR3 here is CASSLTSDRSGANVLTF. The CDR3, as DNA: TGCGCCAGCAGCCTGACTAGCGACCGCTCTGGGGCCAACGTCCTGACTTTC.

The chain is built from TRBV12-3 or TRBV12-4 and TRBJ2-1; D tentatively reads TRBD1 or TRBD2 (5 bases each). The CDR3 runs 16 residues. The V end was cut by 3 bases, the J end by 9 bases, with 21 bases between. The CDR3 nucleotides read TGTGCCAGCAGTTTCGGGGTAATGGGGCCTAAGCTTGAGCAGTTCTTC. Amino acids: CASSFGVMGPKLEQFF.

The V and J genes are TRBV3-1 and TRBJ2-7, with TRBD1 identical over 7 bases. Germline V CDR1 and CDR2: LGHDT, YNNKEL (reference sequence). The CDR3 consists of 14 residues. The junction had 3 bases not matched to a gene; V was cut back by 1 base and J by 3 bases. Written as DNA, the CDR3 is TGTGCCAGCAGCCAAGGGGACAGACACTACGAGCAGTACTTC. Residues: CASSQGDRHYEQYF.

The sample holds a few counts of this clonotype. The chain links TRBV11-2 to TRBJ2-3; 12 positions agree with TRBD2. Germline V gene lookup returns CDR1 SGHAT and CDR2 FQNNGV. V shed 5 bases and J 5 bases; nucleotides not matched to a gene: 11. CDR3 length equals 17 residues. CDR3 sequence: CASSPLTSGRSEDTQYF. In DNA, the CDR3 is TGTGCCAGCAGCCCGTTGACTAGCGGGAGATCTGAAGATACGCAGTATTTT.

The gene calls are TRBV15 and TRBJ2-1; D may correspond to TRBD1 or TRBD2 (5 bases each). Germline CDR1 and CDR2: LNHNV and YYDKDF (reference sequence). V lost 8 bases and J 8 bases, leaving 7 bases between the germline ends. The CDR3 extends over 10 amino acids. This CDR3 is CATGTYEQFF. The CDR3 DNA follows: TGTGCCACCGGGACCTATGAGCAGTTCTTC.

This clonotype was observed at least ten times. V gene TRBV12-3 or TRBV12-4 combines with J gene TRBJ2-3; D is unresolved. The CDR3 runs 16 residues. Trimming removed 7 bases from V and 1 base from J, with 18 bases in between. CDR3 sequence: CASIYTVPRGTDTQYF. In DNA form, the CDR3 reads TGTGCCAGCATCTATACGGTCCCTCGGGGCACAGATACGCAGTATTTT.

V is TRBV12-3 or TRBV12-4 and J is TRBJ1-3; D unclear. V lost 2 bases and J lost 0, with 5 bases in between. CDR3 size: 14 residues. CDR3: CASSLWNSGNTIYF. The CDR3 DNA is TGTGCCAGCAGTTTATGGAACTCTGGAAACACCATATATTTT.

This clonotype was seen a handful of times. The rearrangement links TRBV20-1 to TRBJ2-5; maybe TRBD2 (5 bases). This CDR3 comprises 13 residues. Germline-derived CDR1 and CDR2 are DFQATT and SNEGSKA (reference sequence). Trimming cost V 6 bases and J 6 bases, with 17 bases left between them. The CDR3 DNA reads as TGCAGTGCCTCTAAACTAGAGTCAAAGACCCAGTACTTC. Translated, it gives CSASKLESKTQYF.

This clonotype occurred a few times. The chain has TRBV10-3 and TRBJ2-1; either TRBD1 or TRBD2 may fit D (5 bases each). The CDR3 is made up of 13 amino acids. Deletions cut 10 bases from V and 2 bases from J, with 12 bases between. CDR1 ENHRY and CDR2 SYGVKD come from the germline V gene. The CDR3 sequence is CATWDGAYNEQFF. CDR3 in DNA: TGTGCCACCTGGGACGGAGCCTACAATGAGCAGTTCTTC.

The V call is TRBV24-1, the J call TRBJ2-7, with no clear D. From germline, CDR1 is KGHDR and CDR2 SFDVKD. CDR3 length: 14 residues. V lost 4 bases to trimming and J lost 1 base, with 10 bases between them. DNA of the CDR3: TGTGCCACCAGTGACCCCAGCGCGTCCTACGAGCAGTACTTC. This sequence encodes CATSDPSASYEQYF.

The chain links TRBV6-5 to TRBJ2-7, with 8 nucleotides matching TRBD1. The CDR3 runs 16 residues. After removal of 5 bases from V and 0 bases from J, the junction contained 9 bases not matched to a gene. The germline CDR1 and CDR2 sequences are MNHEY and SVGAGI. In nucleotides, the CDR3 is TGTGCCAGCAGTAACCCCGGGACAGGAACCTCCTACGAGCAGTACTTC. This translates into CASSNPGTGTSYEQYF.

The rearrangement links TRBV6-1 to TRBJ2-3, with D unclear. Germline V CDR1 and CDR2: MNHNS, SASEGT. The CDR3 has 14 residues. Trimming left V 6 bases short and J 3 bases short, with 13 bases between. The CDR3 reads CASSLLAPTDTQYF. CDR3 bases: TGTGCCAGCAGCCTTCTCGCGCCTACAGATACGCAGTATTTT.

This clonotype occurred a few times. The rearrangement links TRBV12-3 or TRBV12-4 to TRBJ2-1, with D tentatively TRBD2 (6 bases). The CDR3 has 14 residues. V was cut by 5 bases and J by 6 bases, with 14 bases left in between. The CDR3 DNA is TGTGCCAGCAGTCCCCAATGGGGGGTCAATGAGCAGTTCTTC. This gives the protein CASSPQWGVNEQFF.

The chain joins TRBV6-5 to TRBJ1-1; D may be TRBD1 (5 bases). Deletions cut 2 bases from V and 0 bases from J, with 13 bases between. Germline V gene sequence: CDR1 MNHEY, CDR2 SVGAGI. The CDR3 has 16 amino acids. The CDR3 region has the DNA TGTGCCAGCAGTTACCATCCGGGGACGGTGAACACTGAAGCTTTCTTT. It encodes CASSYHPGTVNTEAFF.

This clonotype was seen only a few times. The chain recombines TRBV7-6 with TRBJ2-5; D possibly corresponds to TRBD2 (7 bases). The CDR3 spans 16 residues. Trimming shortened V by 1 base and J by 6 bases, and 18 bases separated the two germline ends. From germline, CDR1 is SGHVS and CDR2 FNYEAQ. The CDR3 loop is CASSLVMAGASKTQYF. The CDR3, as DNA: TGTGCCAGCAGCTTAGTTATGGCGGGGGCGAGTAAGACCCAGTACTTC.